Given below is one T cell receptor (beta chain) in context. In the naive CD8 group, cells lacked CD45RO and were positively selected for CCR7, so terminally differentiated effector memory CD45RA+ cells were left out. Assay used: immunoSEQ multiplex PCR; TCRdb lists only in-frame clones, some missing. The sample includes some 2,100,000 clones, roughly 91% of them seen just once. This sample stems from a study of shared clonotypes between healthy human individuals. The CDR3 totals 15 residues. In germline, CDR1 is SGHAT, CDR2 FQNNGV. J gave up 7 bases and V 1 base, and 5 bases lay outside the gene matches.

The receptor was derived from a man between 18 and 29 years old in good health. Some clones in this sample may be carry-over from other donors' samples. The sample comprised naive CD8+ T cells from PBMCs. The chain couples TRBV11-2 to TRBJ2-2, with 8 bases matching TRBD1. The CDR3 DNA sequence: TGTGCCAGCAGCTTAGGGCCAGGGGGCGTCGGGGAGCTGTTTTTT. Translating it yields CASSLGPGGVGELFF.